This T cell receptor (beta chain) was recorded in a study of sequential checkpoint blockade in melanoma. Background on the study: Each arm's sequence ended with maintenance nivolumab.

Using immunoSEQ multiplex PCR, the repertoire was profiled, and TCRdb retains in-frame clones only, with some absent. Of roughly 10,000 clones in the sample, 73% were seen once. Treatment defined: randomized to nivolumab then ipilimumab (arm A) or the reverse (arm B). DNA-damaging chemotherapy had not been given to any patient beforehand. PBMC sorting kept live CD3+CD8+ cells without CD19 or CD56. Source: CD8+ T cells sorted from blood (inferred from file names), taken from a patient given nivolumab and ipilimumab in sequence. This clonotype originated in a human donor with melanoma.

Here the CDR3 DNA reads TGTGCCATCAGTGAGTCGAGGCAGGGGGATGGCTACACCTTC. This encodes CAISESRQGDGYTF. J is TRBJ1-2 and V is TRBV10-3, with 7 bases lining up with TRBD1. The CDR3 loop spans 14 amino acids. V lost 0 bases and J lost 6; bases outside the gene matches: 4. CDR1 is ENHRY and CDR2 is SYGVKD in the germline V gene.